Listed below are T cell receptor beta chains from one sample, sequenced in a study of blood T cell repertoires in COVID-19. Method: immunoSEQ multiplex PCR; TCRdb's copy keeps in-frame clones and lacks some. Seen here are 13,000 to 15,000 clones, 75% to 90% observed once, and the top ten hold about 17%. The sequenced sample consisted of peripheral blood. These receptors came from a man aged 40-49 years with active or convalescent COVID-19. CDR3s include the opening cysteine and the closing phenylalanine or tryptophan. The size of a clone is reported for some rows only, either as once, few or many, or as a class for expanded clones.

j_call,v_call,clone_size,cdr3_aa
TRBJ1-5,TRBV28,.,CASSLTGNSNQPQHF
TRBJ1-5,TRBV2,.,CASSITGSNQPQHF
TRBJ2-2,TRBV6-5,.,CASSYGGSATGELFF
TRBJ2-7,TRBV5-6,.,CASSFSAGGEQYF
TRBJ2-1,TRBV5-4,once,CASSSLGGGANEQFF
TRBJ2-3,TRBV25-1,.,CASSELGGGPSSTDTQYF
TRBJ2-5,TRBV18,.,CASSPVTDRGRETQYF
TRBJ1-1,TRBV5-1,.,CASSLATLGGNTEAFF
TRBJ2-7,TRBV6-2/TRBV6-3,.,CASSYWGGSYEQYF
TRBJ1-4,TRBV6-5,.,CATRATGTAFEKLFF
TRBJ1-2,TRBV6-1,.,CASSEAETGGYTF
TRBJ2-7,TRBV2,.,CASSEREGGEQYF
TRBJ2-7,TRBV10-2,few,CASSDVGGQSSYEQYF
TRBJ2-1,TRBV3-1/TRBV3-2,.,CASSQDRHYNEQFF
TRBJ2-1,TRBV7-3,.,CASSPVSGGNYNEQFF
TRBJ2-5,TRBV13,.,CASSIRQGGGETQYF
TRBJ1-1,TRBV18,.,CASSPLRDTEAFF
TRBJ1-2,TRBV3-1/TRBV3-2,.,CASSQDNRGGDYGYTF
TRBJ1-6,TRBV2,.,CASSEADWDRHYNSPLHF
TRBJ1-3,TRBV18,.,CASSPGANRNTIYF
TRBJ2-1,TRBV7-8,once,CASSPIKGGGYNEQFF
TRBJ2-3,TRBV19,.,CASRAQQGASTDTQYF
TRBJ2-5,TRBV7-5,.,CARSSRDPEGRRGAGRETQYF
TRBJ2-7,TRBV6-4,few,CASSDPQGEQYF
TRBJ1-5,TRBV28,.,CASKGQYNQPQHF
TRBJ1-6,TRBV5-1,.,CASSLRQRDNSPLHF
TRBJ1-6,TRBV11-2,.,CASSSGTGGPGSYNSPLHF
TRBJ2-3,TRBV10-1,.,CASSESGRGEIDTQYF
TRBJ2-7,TRBV15,.,CATSNDRGDAYEQYF
TRBJ2-3,TRBV7-2,.,CASSLTSGPRTDTQYF
TRBJ1-2,TRBV10-3,.,CAIMEGNSNYGYTF
TRBJ1-2,TRBV7-9,once,CASSFSSAGDGYTF
TRBJ1-2,TRBV7-2,.,CASSLVGGVSGQSEGSYTF
TRBJ2-7,TRBV4-3,.,CASSQYPPGQGVGEQYF
TRBJ1-2,TRBV7-9,.,CASSSAGTGYGYTF
TRBJ2-1,TRBV10-3,.,CAIDEVGGGGLAEQFF
TRBJ2-5,TRBV6-2/TRBV6-3,.,CASSSTSGGQETQYF
TRBJ2-3,TRBV5-5,.,CASSLWAGPDTQYF
TRBJ1-3,TRBV12-3/TRBV12-4,.,CASSLGQGNTIYF
TRBJ2-7,TRBV3-1/TRBV3-2,few,CASSQQGGEQYF
TRBJ1-2,TRBV7-2,.,CASSWGQRDYGYTF
TRBJ2-7,TRBV7-9,.,CASSFPGQGRYGEQYF